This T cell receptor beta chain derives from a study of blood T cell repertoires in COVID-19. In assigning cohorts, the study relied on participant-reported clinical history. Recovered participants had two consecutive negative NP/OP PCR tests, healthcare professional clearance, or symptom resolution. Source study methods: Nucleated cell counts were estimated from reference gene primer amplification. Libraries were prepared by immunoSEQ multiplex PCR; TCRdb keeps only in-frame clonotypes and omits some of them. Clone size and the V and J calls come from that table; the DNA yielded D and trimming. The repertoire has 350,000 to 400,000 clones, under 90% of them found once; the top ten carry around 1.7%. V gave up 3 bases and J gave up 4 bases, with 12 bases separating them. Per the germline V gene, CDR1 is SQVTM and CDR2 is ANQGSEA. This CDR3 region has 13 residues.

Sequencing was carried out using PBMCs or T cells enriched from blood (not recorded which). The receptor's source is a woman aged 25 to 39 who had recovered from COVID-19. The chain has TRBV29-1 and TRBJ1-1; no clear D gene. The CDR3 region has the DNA TGCAGCGTTGAGGAGGGCCTTGGCACTGAAGCTTTCTTT. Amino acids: CSVEEGLGTEAFF.